The clone carrying this TCR beta chain was counted between two and nine times. The antigen is not known. The second PCR ran about 7 to 12 cycles with a sample-barcoded 5' primer and J-beta primers. TCRdb analysed the 5' RACE reads with MiXCR anew, one entry per CDR3 protein. The sample has 750,000 to 1,000,000 distinct CDR3 sequences; 25% to 35% are singletons. CDR3 length: 15 amino acids. Unmatched junction bases numbered 10, after V lost 3 bases and J lost 6 bases. Germline V gives CDR1 SGHRS, CDR2 YFSETQ. This entry belongs to a study of blood T cells in healthy people across ages. Study observations and caveats: Because donor CMV status was unknown, expanded clonotype changes were possibly confounded. Naive T cell percentage showed a strong correlation with TCR beta diversity.

These data were also reused for a study on T cells of mothers and their children.

Sequencing input: blood. The TCR was taken from a woman in her thirties or forties in good health. V and J are TRBV5-1 and TRBJ2-7; 9 bases line up with TRBD1. This CDR3 reads CASSWGQGRSSEQYF. The CDR3, as DNA: TGCGCCAGCAGCTGGGGACAGGGAAGAAGTAGCGAGCAGTACTTC. Complete variable domain (other parts from reference TRBV5-1 and TRBJ2-7): KAGVTQTPRYLIKTRGQQVTLSCSPISGHRSVSWYQQTPGQGLQFLFEYFSETQRNKGNFPGRFSGRQFSNSRSEMNVSTLELGDSALYLCASSWGQGRSSEQYFGPGTRLTVT.